This TCR beta chain came from a study of lymphopenia after photon versus proton radiotherapy. General observations from the study: After the lymphocyte nadir, photon-treated repertoires showed oligoclonal expansion, especially of CD8+ Temra cells. Authors raise, but do not show, better survival with proton therapy.

Trimming cost V 1 base and J 2 bases; bases outside gene matches: 4. Germline loops: CDR1 SEHNR, CDR2 FQNEAQ (reference sequence). CDR3 length: 16 amino acids. Points on this clone: The target antigen is unknown.

Here immunoSEQ multiplex PCR was the method, and the copy in TCRdb shows in-frame clones only, minus some. The sample lists around 20,000 clones; 85% to 95% were seen once. This sample comprised peripheral blood, obtained from a patient treated with photon-based radiotherapy. The receptor was derived from a man aged 60 to 75 with pancreatic cancer. The J gene is TRBJ1-5, the V gene TRBV7-9; 8 bases align to TRBD1. The CDR3 loop reads CASSLGTGTGNQPQHF. The CDR3 DNA sequence: TGTGCCAGCAGCTTAGGGACAGGGACGGGCAATCAGCCCCAGCATTTT.